This T cell receptor beta chain was sequenced for a study of T-cell reconstitution after alpha-beta-depleted transplantation in children. Study-wide findings and caveats: By about two months after transplant, alpha-beta T cells reportedly arose from several hundred graft clones that had expanded. There were some patients whose high TCRbeta diversity at day 60 came from surviving recipient T cells and thymic progenitors. When one year had passed after transplant, most T-cell counts and diversity came from newly produced T cells.

Germline V gene sequence: CDR1 MNHEY, CDR2 SVGAGI. This CDR3 spans 16 amino acids. Trimming removed 2 bases at V and 5 bases at J, with 15 bases between. As to this clonotype: Its antigen is unidentified.

During its preparation, the TCRbeta library received unique molecular identifiers. TCRdb redid the calling of the PCR reads with MiXCR, one entry per CDR3 protein. The table lists about 1,000,000 distinct CDR3 sequences, 25% to 35% of them singletons, with over 25% in the top ten. The receptor was isolated from a boy in the first two years of life who had a stem cell transplant for SCID, so the T cells may come from the graft donor. This rearrangement joins TRBV6-5 to TRBJ1-4; D possibly corresponds to TRBD1 (6 bases). Sequencing was performed on PBMCs, mostly from graft donor cells, taken 360 days after TCRalphabeta/CD19-depleted stem cell transplant. The CDR3 DNA follows: TGTGCCAGCAGTTACCAGAATCAGGGGTTAAATGAAAAACTGTTTTTT. Residues: CASSYQNQGLNEKLFF.